Sequencing of this T cell receptor beta chain was carried out in a study of beta chain features in type 1 diabetes. Findings of the study overall: The study found moderately but significantly shorter TCRB CDR3s in all four CD4+ subsets of Type 1 diabetes patients. In patients and controls equally, PCR might favor templates that are shorter.

Isolated RNA was reverse transcribed in full, so expressed TCRB transcripts were sequenced. Some clones are missing from TCRdb's copy, which holds only in-frame ones; the method was immunoSEQ multiplex PCR. Of roughly 150,000 clones listed, 63% are singletons. As regards this clone: Its antigen remains unknown.

The CDR3 spans 11 residues. Trimming pared 7 bases from V and 6 bases from J, leaving 11 bases between. The germline CDR1 and CDR2 sequences are SQVTM and ANQGSEA. Source material: naive CD4+ T cells from blood. The source of this sequence is a man aged 25-40 years with type 1 diabetes. The V and J genes are TRBV29-1 and TRBJ2-3, with D unclear. CDR3 nucleotides: TGCAGCGCCTCAACCCTGGATACGCAGTATTTT. The encoded protein is CSASTLDTQYF.